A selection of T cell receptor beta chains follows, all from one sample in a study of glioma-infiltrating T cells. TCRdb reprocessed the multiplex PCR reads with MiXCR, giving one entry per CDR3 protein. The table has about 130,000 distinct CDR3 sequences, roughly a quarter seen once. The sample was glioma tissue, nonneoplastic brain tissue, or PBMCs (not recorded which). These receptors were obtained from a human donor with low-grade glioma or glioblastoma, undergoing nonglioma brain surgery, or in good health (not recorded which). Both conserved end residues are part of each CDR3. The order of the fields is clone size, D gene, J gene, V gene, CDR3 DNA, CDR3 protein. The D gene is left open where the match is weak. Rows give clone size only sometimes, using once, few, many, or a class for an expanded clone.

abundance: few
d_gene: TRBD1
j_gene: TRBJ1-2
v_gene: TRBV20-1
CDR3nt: TGCAGTGCTAGAGGGGACAGCAACTATGGCTACACCTTC
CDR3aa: CSARGDSNYGYTF

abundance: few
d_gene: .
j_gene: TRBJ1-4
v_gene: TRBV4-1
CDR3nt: TGCGCCAGCAGCCAAGAAGGGGGGCGACTTAATGAAAAACTGTTTTTT
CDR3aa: CASSQEGGRLNEKLFF

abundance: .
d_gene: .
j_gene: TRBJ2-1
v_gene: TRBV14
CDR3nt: TGTGCCAGCAGCCACCTAGGGTCTGATAGGTACAATGAGCAGTTCTTC
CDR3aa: CASSHLGSDRYNEQFF

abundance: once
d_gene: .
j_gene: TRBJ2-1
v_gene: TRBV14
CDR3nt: TGTGCCAGCAGCCAAGATCTCGGCGTGAGCTCCTACAATGAGCAGTTCTTC
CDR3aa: CASSQDLGVSSYNEQFF

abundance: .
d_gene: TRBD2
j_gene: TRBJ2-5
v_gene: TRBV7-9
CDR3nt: TGTGCCAGCAGCTCGCGACGGACTAGCGGGGGGAAAGAGACCCAGTACTTC
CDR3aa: CASSSRRTSGGKETQYF

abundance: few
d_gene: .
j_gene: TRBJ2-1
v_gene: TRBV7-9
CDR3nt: TGTGCCAGCAGCTTAAGGAGGGGTCGCTCCTACAATGAGCAGTTCTTC
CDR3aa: CASSLRRGRSYNEQFF

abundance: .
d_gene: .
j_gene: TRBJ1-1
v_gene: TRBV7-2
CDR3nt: TGTGCCAGCAGATTATCCGGGGGCACTGAAGCTTTCTTT
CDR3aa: CASRLSGGTEAFF

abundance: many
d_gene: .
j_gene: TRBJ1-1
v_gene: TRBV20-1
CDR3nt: TGCAGTGCTAGAGAGGGGGGGCGGAACACTGAAGCTTTCTTT
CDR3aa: CSAREGGRNTEAFF

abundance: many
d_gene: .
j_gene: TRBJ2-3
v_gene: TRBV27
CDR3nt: TGTGCCAGCAGTCAGCTGGGGCTAGGGGACACAGATACGCAGTATTTT
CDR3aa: CASSQLGLGDTDTQYF

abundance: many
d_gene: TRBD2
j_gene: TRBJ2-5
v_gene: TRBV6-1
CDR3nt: TGTGCCAGCAGTCGGACTAGCGGGCCCCGGGAGACCCAGTACTTC
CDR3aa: CASSRTSGPRETQYF

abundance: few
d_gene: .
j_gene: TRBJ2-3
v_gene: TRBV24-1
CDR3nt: TGTGCCACCGGGGAGAGGGGGGGCGTCGCAACAGATACGCAGTATTTT
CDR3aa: CATGERGGVATDTQYF

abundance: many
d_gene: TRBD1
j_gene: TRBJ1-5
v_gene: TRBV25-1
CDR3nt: TGTGCCAGCAGTGAAGGGGGGACAGGGAACAATCAGCCCCAGCATTTT
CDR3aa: CASSEGGTGNNQPQHF

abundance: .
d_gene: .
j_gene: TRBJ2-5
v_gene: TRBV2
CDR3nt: TGTGCCAGCAGGGACACACGGGGACTAGAGACCCAGTACTTC
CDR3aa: CASRDTRGLETQYF

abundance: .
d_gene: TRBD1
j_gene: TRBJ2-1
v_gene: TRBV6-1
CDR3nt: TGTGCCAGCAGCCAGACAGGGAATGAGCAGTTCTTC
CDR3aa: CASSQTGNEQFF